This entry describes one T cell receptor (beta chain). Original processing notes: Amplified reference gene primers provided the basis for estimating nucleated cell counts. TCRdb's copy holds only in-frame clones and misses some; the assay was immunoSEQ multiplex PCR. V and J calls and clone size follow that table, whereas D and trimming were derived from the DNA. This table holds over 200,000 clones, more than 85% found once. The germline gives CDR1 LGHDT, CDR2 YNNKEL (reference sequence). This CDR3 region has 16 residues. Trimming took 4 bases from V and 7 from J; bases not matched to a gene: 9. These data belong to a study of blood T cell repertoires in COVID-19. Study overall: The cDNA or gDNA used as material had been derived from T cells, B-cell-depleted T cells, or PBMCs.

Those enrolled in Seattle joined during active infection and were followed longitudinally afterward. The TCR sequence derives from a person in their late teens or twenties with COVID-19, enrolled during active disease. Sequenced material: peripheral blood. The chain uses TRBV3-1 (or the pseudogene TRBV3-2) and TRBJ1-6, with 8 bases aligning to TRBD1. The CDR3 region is CASSRNGDRRNSPLHF. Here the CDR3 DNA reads TGTGCCAGCAGCCGGAATGGGGACAGGAGAAATTCACCCCTCCACTTT.